These T cell receptor beta chains were read from a single sample in a study of T-cell reconstitution after alpha-beta-depleted transplantation in children. TCRdb re-called the PCR reads through MiXCR, storing one row per CDR3 protein. Among 300,000 to 400,000 distinct CDR3 sequences listed, 15% to 20% were seen once. Sequencing was performed on PBMCs, mostly from graft donor cells, taken 360 days after TCRalphabeta/CD19-depleted stem cell transplant. All receptors come from a male patient aged 2 to 10 who had a stem cell transplant for acute lymphoblastic leukemia, so the T cells may come from the graft donor. The CDR3 runs from the conserved cysteine through the conserved F or W. D genes are given only for firm matches. Only some rows state a clone size, as once, few, many or a class for expanded clones.

CDR3 protein: CASLGRGRSTDTQYF; CDR3 DNA: TGTGCCAGCCTCGGAAGGGGTCGAAGCACAGATACGCAGTATTTT; J gene: TRBJ2-3; clone size: many; D gene: NA; V gene: TRBV12-3/TRBV12-4
CDR3 protein: CSVGGKPGQGYGYTF; CDR3 DNA: TGCAGCGTGGGGGGGAAACCGGGACAGGGTTATGGCTACACCTTC; J gene: TRBJ1-2; clone size: NA; D gene: TRBD1; V gene: TRBV29-1
CDR3 protein: CASSQTGHSYNEQFF; CDR3 DNA: TGTGCCAGCAGCCAAACAGGGCACTCCTACAATGAGCAGTTCTTC; J gene: TRBJ2-1; clone size: NA; D gene: NA; V gene: TRBV6-2/TRBV6-3
CDR3 protein: CASSFPGSSYEQYF; CDR3 DNA: TGTGCCAGCAGCTTCCCCGGAAGCTCCTACGAGCAGTACTTC; J gene: TRBJ2-7; clone size: many; D gene: NA; V gene: TRBV7-2
CDR3 protein: CASSQKPRLAGNYNEQFF; CDR3 DNA: TGTGCCAGCAGCCAGAAACCCCGACTAGCGGGCAACTACAATGAGCAGTTCTTC; J gene: TRBJ2-1; clone size: few; D gene: TRBD2; V gene: TRBV3-1
CDR3 protein: CSAGALNTEAFF; CDR3 DNA: TGCAGTGCTGGGGCCTTGAACACTGAAGCTTTCTTT; J gene: TRBJ1-1; clone size: many; D gene: NA; V gene: TRBV20-1
CDR3 protein: CSVGTGGRETQYF; CDR3 DNA: TGCAGCGTGGGGACAGGAGGGCGAGAGACCCAGTACTTC; J gene: TRBJ2-5; clone size: NA; D gene: TRBD1; V gene: TRBV29-1
CDR3 protein: CASSQTSYEQYF; CDR3 DNA: TGTGCCAGCAGCCAAACGTCCTACGAGCAGTACTTC; J gene: TRBJ2-7; clone size: NA; D gene: NA; V gene: TRBV3-1
CDR3 protein: CAISVPGGETQYF; CDR3 DNA: TGTGCCATCAGTGTTCCAGGGGGGGAGACCCAGTACTTC; J gene: TRBJ2-5; clone size: NA; D gene: NA; V gene: TRBV10-3
CDR3 protein: CASSSRGETQYF; CDR3 DNA: TGTGCCAGCAGTTCCAGGGGGGAGACCCAGTACTTC; J gene: TRBJ2-5; clone size: few; D gene: TRBD1; V gene: TRBV12-3/TRBV12-4
CDR3 protein: CSAGRRGGLYNEQFF; CDR3 DNA: TGCAGCGCCGGGAGGCGGGGTGGCCTATACAATGAGCAGTTCTTC; J gene: TRBJ2-1; clone size: NA; D gene: TRBD2; V gene: TRBV29-1
CDR3 protein: CAISDGTSGRALYNEQFF; CDR3 DNA: TGTGCCATCAGTGATGGGACTAGCGGGAGGGCGTTGTACAATGAGCAGTTCTTC; J gene: TRBJ2-1; clone size: NA; D gene: TRBD2; V gene: TRBV10-3
CDR3 protein: CASSQNMNTEAFF; CDR3 DNA: TGTGCCAGCAGCCAAAACATGAACACTGAAGCTTTCTTT; J gene: TRBJ1-1; clone size: many; D gene: NA; V gene: TRBV3-1
CDR3 protein: CASSSGLAAPQETQYF; CDR3 DNA: TGTGCCAGCAGTTCGGGTCTAGCGGCCCCCCAAGAGACCCAGTACTTC; J gene: TRBJ2-5; clone size: few; D gene: TRBD2; V gene: TRBV12-3/TRBV12-4
CDR3 protein: CSVAFWRLASGETQYF; CDR3 DNA: TGCAGCGTTGCCTTCTGGAGACTAGCGTCCGGGGAGACCCAGTACTTC; J gene: TRBJ2-5; clone size: few; D gene: TRBD2; V gene: TRBV29-1
CDR3 protein: CASRSRVTTGLNTEAFF; CDR3 DNA: TGTGCCAGCAGATCCAGGGTAACCACTGGCCTGAACACTGAAGCTTTCTTT; J gene: TRBJ1-1; clone size: few; D gene: NA; V gene: TRBV6-1
CDR3 protein: CASSLEWSGANVLTF; CDR3 DNA: TGCGCCAGCAGCTTGGAGTGGTCTGGGGCCAACGTCCTGACTTTC; J gene: TRBJ2-6; clone size: NA; D gene: NA; V gene: TRBV5-1
CDR3 protein: CASSLVAGRNRRKETQYF; CDR3 DNA: TGTGCCAGCAGTTTAGTGGCAGGCCGCAACAGGAGAAAAGAGACCCAGTACTTC; J gene: TRBJ2-5; clone size: NA; D gene: NA; V gene: TRBV12-3/TRBV12-4
CDR3 protein: CSAGTGGGSYEQYF; CDR3 DNA: TGCAGCGCCGGGACAGGGGGTGGATCGTACGAGCAGTACTTC; J gene: TRBJ2-7; clone size: few; D gene: TRBD1; V gene: TRBV29-1
CDR3 protein: CASLRGNEQFF; CDR3 DNA: TGTGCCAGCTTAAGGGGAAATGAGCAGTTCTTC; J gene: TRBJ2-1; clone size: NA; D gene: NA; V gene: TRBV6-1
CDR3 protein: CASSRQGYQETQYF; CDR3 DNA: TGTGCCAGCAGCCGACAGGGGTACCAAGAGACCCAGTACTTC; J gene: TRBJ2-5; clone size: few; D gene: TRBD1; V gene: TRBV7-2
CDR3 protein: CASTRLDGYTF; CDR3 DNA: TGTGCCAGTACACGTTTGGACGGCTACACCTTC; J gene: TRBJ1-2; clone size: few; D gene: NA; V gene: TRBV6-5